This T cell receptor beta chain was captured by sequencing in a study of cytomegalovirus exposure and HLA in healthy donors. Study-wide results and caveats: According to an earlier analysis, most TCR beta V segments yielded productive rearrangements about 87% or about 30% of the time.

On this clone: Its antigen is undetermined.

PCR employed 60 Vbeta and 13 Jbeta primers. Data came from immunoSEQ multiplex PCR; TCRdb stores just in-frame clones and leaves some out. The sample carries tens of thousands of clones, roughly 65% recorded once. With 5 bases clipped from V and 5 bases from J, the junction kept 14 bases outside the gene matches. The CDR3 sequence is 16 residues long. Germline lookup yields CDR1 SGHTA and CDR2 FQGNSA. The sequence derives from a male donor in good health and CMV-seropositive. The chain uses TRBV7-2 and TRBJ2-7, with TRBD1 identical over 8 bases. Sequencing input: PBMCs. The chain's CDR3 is CASSQEVRTGFHEQYF. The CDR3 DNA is TGTGCCAGCAGCCAAGAAGTTAGGACAGGGTTCCACGAGCAGTACTTC.